The 27 T cell receptor beta chains listed next were all sequenced from one sample in a study of T cell responses to AZD1222 COVID-19 vaccine. Profiled with immunoSEQ multiplex PCR; TCRdb holds only in-frame clones, not every one. The repertoire consists of roughly 92,000 clones, with less than 90% occurring once and the leading ten covering roughly 5.1%. This material consisted of peripheral blood, taken 28 days after the second AZD1222 dose. The receptors shown here come from an adult who received the AZD1222 COVID-19 vaccine.

The rearrangement links TRBV19 to TRBJ1-2; a possible D gene is TRBD1 (6 bases). Germline V lookup: CDR1 LNHDA, CDR2 SQIVND (reference sequence). This CDR3 is 14 amino acids long. Trimming removed 8 bases at V and 5 bases at J, with 18 bases between. CDR3 protein: CASVNQGGRYGYTF. CDR3 nucleotides: TGTGCCAGTGTCAATCAAGGGGGTCGGTATGGCTACACCTTC.

The chain links TRBV15 to TRBJ2-7; D uncertain. V lost 0 bases and J lost 6, with 15 bases in between. Germline values: CDR1 LNHNV, CDR2 YYDKDF (reference sequence). The CDR3 has 15 amino acids. Here the CDR3 reads CATSRDPVIAGEQYF. CDR3 sequence (DNA): TGTGCCACCAGCAGAGATCCGGTGATAGCAGGCGAGCAGTACTTC.

This clone was detected only a few times. This chain uses TRBV2 with TRBJ1-4, with D uncertain. CDR3 size: 16 residues. The ends were cut back, 7 bases at V and 2 bases at J, with 17 bases in the middle. CDR1 is SNHLY and CDR2 is FYNNEI in the germline V gene. The CDR3 spells CASTGSKGSTNEKLFF. The DNA for the CDR3 is TGTGCCAGCACCGGGTCCAAGGGATCCACTAATGAAAAACTGTTTTTT. The whole variable domain, remainder taken from reference TRBV2 and TRBJ1-4, is EPEVTQTPSHQVTQMGQEVILRCVPISNHLYFYWYRQILGQKVEFLVSFYNNEISEKSEIFDDQFSVERPDGSNFTLKIRSTKLEDSAMYFCASTGSKGSTNEKLFFGSGTQLSVL.

V and J are TRBV2 and TRBJ2-7, with D possibly matching TRBD1 (5 bases). Between the trimmed V and J ends, which lost 6 bases and 4 bases, there was a span of 16 bases. This CDR3 comprises 14 residues. Germline CDR1 reads SNHLY; CDR2 reads FYNNEI. The CDR3 DNA is TGTGCCAGCAGGACCCAAGGGGTGGGGTACGAGCAGTACTTC. Amino acid sequence: CASRTQGVGYEQYF.

The chain joins TRBV7-3 to TRBJ2-3, with 7 bases aligning to TRBD2. This CDR3 has 13 residues. V gave up 6 bases and J gave up 6 bases; unmatched junction bases: 6. The germline CDR1 and CDR2 sequences are SGHTA and FQGTGA. The DNA for the CDR3 is TGTGCCAGCAGTTGGTGGGGAGGGGATACGCAGTATTTT. Translated, it gives CASSWWGGDTQYF.

This clone was recorded only once. The gene calls are TRBV5-1 and TRBJ2-7, with a tentative D call TRBD2 (5 bases). Germline CDR1 is SGHRS and CDR2 is YFSETQ. The CDR3 covers 13 residues. Trimming pared 6 bases from V and 3 bases from J, leaving 13 bases between. CDR3 nucleotides: TGCGCCAGCAACGACGGGGTGGGCTACGAGCAGTACTTC. This gives the protein CASNDGVGYEQYF.

This chain connects TRBV6-6 to TRBJ2-7, with D perhaps matching TRBD1 (6 bases). The length of the CDR3 is 12 residues. Trimming left V 5 bases short and J 3 bases short, with 8 bases between. Germline CDR1 is MNHNY and CDR2 is SVGAGI (reference sequence). CDR3 nucleotide sequence: TGTGCCAGCAGTGGGACATTCTACGAGCAGTACTTC. Protein sequence: CASSGTFYEQYF.

The gene calls are TRBV5-4 and TRBJ2-7, with 8 bases matching TRBD2. This CDR3 region has 13 residues. The germline V gene has CDR1 SGHNT and CDR2 YYREEE (reference sequence). The V gene end was trimmed by 2 bases and the J gene end by 4 bases; junction bases not matched to a gene: 2. The CDR3 bases are TGTGCCAGCAGCTTTGCGGGGGGTTACGAGCAGTACTTC. Encoded protein: CASSFAGGYEQYF.

The rearrangement joins TRBV11-2 to TRBJ1-6; 7 bases match TRBD1. J was trimmed by 9 bases and V by 5 bases; bases with no gene match: 4. CDR1 and CDR2 from the germline V gene are SGHAT and FQNNGV. The CDR3 totals 13 residues. The CDR3 nucleotides are TGTGCCAGCAGCCTCGGGACAGCTTCACCCCTCCACTTT. This sequence encodes CASSLGTASPLHF.

This chain joins TRBV4-1 and TRBJ1-3; D is unclear. Trimming pared 0 bases from V and 7 bases from J, leaving 7 bases between. The CDR3 length is 13 residues. Germline CDR1 is MGHRA and CDR2 is YSYEKL. For the CDR3, the DNA is TGCGCCAGCAGCCAAGACGGTGGCAACACCATATATTTT. The encoded protein is CASSQDGGNTIYF.

The chain has TRBV2 and TRBJ1-2; TRBD1 is a possible D gene (5 bases). The V and J ends lost 3 bases and 12 bases respectively, with 20 bases between them. Per germline, CDR1 SNHLY and CDR2 FYNNEI. The CDR3 covers 14 residues. CDR3 protein: CASSEQGGPLLHTF. CDR3 nucleotide sequence: TGTGCCAGCAGTGAGCAGGGAGGACCTCTCCTCCACACCTTC.

The chain has TRBV7-4 and TRBJ1-5; D call uncertain. V was shortened by 1 base and J by 1 base, with 11 bases between the two germline ends. The germline CDR1 and CDR2 sequences are SGHVT and SQSDAQ. The CDR3 totals 16 residues. In DNA, the CDR3 is TGTGCCAGCAGCTTAGTACACAGAGTGAGCAATCAGCCCCAGCATTTT. It codes for CASSLVHRVSNQPQHF.

The rearrangement links TRBV29-1 to TRBJ2-3, with no clear D. The germline gives CDR1 SQVTM, CDR2 ANQGSEA. V shed 8 bases and J shed 0 bases, with 12 bases lying between them. The CDR3 runs to 13 residues. The CDR3 DNA sequence: TGCAGCCTTGCCCGAGACAGCACAGATACGCAGTATTTT. Translation: CSLARDSTDTQYF.

The table lists this clone with a few counts. The gene calls are TRBV6-1 and TRBJ1-5, with 8 bases lining up with TRBD1. V trimming: 3 bases; J trimming: 1 base; junction bases outside the gene matches: 5. CDR3 size: 16 residues. Looked up from germline, CDR1 is MNHNS and CDR2 is SASEGT. This chain's CDR3 is CASSDHGQGSNQPQHF. CDR3 bases: TGTGCCAGCAGTGACCACGGACAGGGAAGCAATCAGCCCCAGCATTTT.

This chain connects TRBV19 to TRBJ2-7, with 9 bases aligning to TRBD1. The germline gives CDR1 LNHDA, CDR2 SQIVND (reference sequence). After removal of 7 bases from V and 0 bases from J, the junction contained 7 bases not matched to a gene. The CDR3 extends over 15 amino acids. The CDR3 DNA reads as TGTGCCAGTAAGGAGACAGGGGGGAACTCCTACGAGCAGTACTTC. It yields the protein CASKETGGNSYEQYF. The variable domain in full, completed from reference TRBV19 and TRBJ2-7, reads DGGITQSPKYLFRKEGQNVTLSCEQNLNHDAMYWYRQDPGQGLRLIYYSQIVNDFQKGDIAEGYSVSREKKESFPLTVTSAQKNPTAFYLCASKETGGNSYEQYFGPGTRLTVT.

This clone was seen more than once but under ten times. The chain employs TRBV19 and TRBJ2-2; D is ambiguous. The CDR3 loop spans 14 amino acids. CDR1 and CDR2 (germline): LNHDA, SQIVND (reference sequence). The ends were cut back, 2 bases at V and 2 bases at J, with 6 bases in the middle. CDR3 in DNA: TGTGCCAGTAGTATAAGCCGTAACACCGGGGAGCTGTTTTTT. It specifies CASSISRNTGELFF. The whole variable domain, filled in from reference TRBV19 and TRBJ2-2, reads DGGITQSPKYLFRKEGQNVTLSCEQNLNHDAMYWYRQDPGQGLRLIYYSQIVNDFQKGDIAEGYSVSREKKESFPLTVTSAQKNPTAFYLCASSISRNTGELFFGEGSRLTVL.

The gene calls are TRBV5-1 and TRBJ2-5; 10 bases match TRBD2. Trimming at V came to 1 base and at J to 5 bases, leaving 11 bases not matched to a gene. CDR1 is SGHRS, CDR2 YFSETQ, per germline. The CDR3 is 17 amino acids. The CDR3 loop is CASSLSAGGPGLETQYF. The CDR3 DNA sequence: TGCGCCAGCAGCTTGTCAGCGGGGGGGCCGGGATTGGAGACCCAGTACTTC. Full variable domain (remainder filled in from reference TRBV5-1 and TRBJ2-5): KAGVTQTPRYLIKTRGQQVTLSCSPISGHRSVSWYQQTPGQGLQFLFEYFSETQRNKGNFPGRFSGRQFSNSRSEMNVSTLELGDSALYLCASSLSAGGPGLETQYFGPGTRLLVL.

The chain is built from TRBV7-2 and TRBJ1-6; the match to TRBD1 covers 7 bases. CDR3 length equals 13 residues. CDR1 is SGHTA, CDR2 FQGNSA, per germline. The V gene end was trimmed by 4 bases and the J gene end by 12 bases; junction bases not matched to a gene: 6. CDR3 residues: CASSSYRGGPLHF. In nucleotides, the CDR3 is TGTGCCAGCAGCTCATACAGGGGAGGACCCCTCCACTTT.

The chain employs TRBV18 and TRBJ1-6, with unresolved D. This CDR3 has 13 residues. Trimming left V 2 bases short and J 10 bases short, with 9 bases between. Germline lookup yields CDR1 KGHSH and CDR2 LQKENI. The CDR3 reads CASSPTLESPLHF. CDR3 nucleotide sequence: TGTGCCAGCTCACCAACATTGGAATCACCCCTCCACTTT.

The chain employs TRBV29-1 and TRBJ1-6; 7 nucleotides line up with TRBD1. After removal of 7 bases from V and 0 bases from J, the junction contained 6 bases not matched to a gene. The CDR3 is made up of 15 amino acids. CDR1 is SQVTM, CDR2 ANQGSEA, per germline. CDR3: CSAKTGSSYNSPLHF. In nucleotides, the CDR3 is TGCAGCGCCAAGACAGGGAGCTCCTATAATTCACCCCTCCACTTT. The full variable domain, in which reference TRBV29-1 and TRBJ1-6 provide the parts outside the CDR3, is SAVISQKPSRDICQRGTSLTIQCQVDSQVTMMFWYRQQPGQSLTLIATANQGSEATYESGFVIDKFPISRPNLTFSTLTVSNMSPEDSSIYLCSAKTGSSYNSPLHFGNGTRLTVT.

The V and J genes are TRBV3-1 (or the pseudogene TRBV3-2) and TRBJ2-1; D is unresolved. From germline, CDR1 is LGHDT and CDR2 YNNKEL (reference sequence). V was pared by 4 bases and J by 0 bases, with 10 bases between. The CDR3 is made up of 15 amino acids. The chain's CDR3 is CASSPLGSSYNEQFF. CDR3 bases: TGTGCCAGCAGCCCTCTAGGCAGCTCCTACAATGAGCAGTTCTTC.

J is TRBJ2-1 and V is TRBV9; 9 positions agree with TRBD2. The CDR3 has 15 residues. Losses at the gene ends were 0 bases for V and 4 bases for J; bases not matched to a gene: 2. The germline CDR1 and CDR2 sequences are SGDLS and YYNGEE. The DNA for the CDR3 is TGTGCCAGCAGCGTAGATAGCGGGAGATACAATGAGCAGTTCTTC. It specifies CASSVDSGRYNEQFF.

V usage is TRBV5-1 and J usage is TRBJ2-5, with TRBD2 matching 7 bases. J was trimmed by 0 bases and V by 0 bases; bases with no gene match: 5. The length of the CDR3 is 16 residues. CDR1 and CDR2 from the germline V gene are SGHRS and YFSETQ. CDR3 protein: CASSLGMGGYQETQYF. The DNA for the CDR3 is TGCGCCAGCAGCTTGGGAATGGGGGGGTACCAAGAGACCCAGTACTTC.

CDR3 residues: CASSSLGTGVGDTQYF. Written as DNA, the CDR3 is TGTGCCAGCAGTAGTCTGGGGACAGGGGTTGGAGATACGCAGTATTTT. The chain joins TRBV2 to TRBJ2-3; 10 bases agree with TRBD1. Germline CDR1 is SNHLY and CDR2 is FYNNEI. The CDR3 has 16 residues. Trimming at V came to 5 bases and at J to 5 bases, leaving 10 bases not matched to a gene. The whole variable domain, filled in from reference TRBV2 and TRBJ2-3, reads EPEVTQTPSHQVTQMGQEVILRCVPISNHLYFYWYRQILGQKVEFLVSFYNNEISEKSEIFDDQFSVERPDGSNFTLKIRSTKLEDSAMYFCASSSLGTGVGDTQYFGPGTRLTVL.

This sequence joins TRBV7-9 and TRBJ2-3; no clear D gene. Trimming removed 5 bases from V and 2 bases from J, with 14 bases in between. Germline assignment: CDR1 SEHNR and CDR2 FQNEAQ (reference sequence). The CDR3 is 15 amino acids. The CDR3 here is CASSRMMQDTDTQYF. The CDR3 DNA reads TGTGCCAGCAGCCGAATGATGCAAGACACAGATACGCAGTATTTT.

V usage is TRBV11-2 and J usage is TRBJ1-4; 7 nucleotides match TRBD1. CDR3 length equals 14 residues. The V and J ends lost 5 bases and 8 bases, in that order; junction bases with no gene match: 8. In germline, CDR1 is SGHAT, CDR2 FQNNGV. DNA for the CDR3: TGTGCCAGCAGCCCGGGACAGCCACCAGAAAAACTGTTTTTT. Its protein product is CASSPGQPPEKLFF.

The gene calls are TRBV5-5 and TRBJ1-1; the D is unclear. V was clipped by 0 bases and J by 1 base, with 7 bases between them. The CDR3 loop spans 14 amino acids. Germline CDR1 and CDR2: SGHKS and YYEKEE (reference sequence). The CDR3 nucleotides are TGTGCCAGCAGCTTGGTGGCAGGGAACACTGAAGCTTTCTTT. Amino acids: CASSLVAGNTEAFF.